Presented here are 6 T cell receptor beta chains from one specimen sequenced in a study of blood T cells in healthy people across ages. The second PCR ran roughly 7 to 11 cycles with a sample-barcoded 5' primer and J-beta primers. MiXCR was run by TCRdb on the 5' RACE reads, yielding one entry per CDR3 protein. In the table there are 800,000 or so distinct CDR3 sequences, 35% to 50% of which are singletons. The sequenced sample consisted of blood. These receptors were taken from a man of 80 years or more in good health.

The J gene is TRBJ2-2, the V gene TRBV7-9; D is ambiguous. V was trimmed by 5 bases and J by 7 bases, leaving 14 bases between them. Germline assignment: CDR1 SEHNR and CDR2 FQNEAQ (reference sequence). The CDR3 loop spans 14 amino acids. This CDR3 is CASSLSTPHGELFF. The CDR3 coding sequence is TGTGCCAGCAGCCTTTCCACGCCCCACGGGGAGCTGTTTTTT.

This clonotype was observed many times. The chain employs TRBV6-6 and TRBJ2-1, with D unresolved. The CDR3 loop spans 11 amino acids. V lost 8 bases to trimming and J lost 2 bases, with 4 bases between them. The germline CDR1 and CDR2 sequences are MNHNY and SVGAGI (reference sequence). CDR3 nucleotides: TGTGCCAGCGGAGCCTACAATGAGCAGTTCTTC. As protein: CASGAYNEQFF.

The rearrangement links TRBV6-6 to TRBJ2-3; D gene uncertain. V was shortened by 7 bases and J by 0 bases, with 20 bases between the two germline ends. The length of the CDR3 is 17 residues. The germline V gene has CDR1 MNHNY and CDR2 SVGAGI (reference sequence). The CDR3: CASTNNGRLISTDTQYF. As DNA, the CDR3 is TGTGCCAGCACCAACAACGGCAGGCTGATAAGCACAGATACGCAGTATTTT.

The V and J genes are TRBV7-9 and TRBJ2-7; possible D gene TRBD2, 5 bases. The CDR3 covers 13 residues. V lost 3 bases and J lost 6, with 12 bases in between. From germline, CDR1 is SEHNR and CDR2 FQNEAQ (reference sequence). The CDR3 reads CASSLEVRSEQYF. As DNA, the CDR3 is TGTGCCAGCAGCTTGGAGGTTCGGAGCGAGCAGTACTTC.

The chain is built from TRBV20-1 and TRBJ2-7; the match to TRBD2 covers 7 bases. The germline V gene encodes CDR1 DFQATT and CDR2 SNEGSKA (reference sequence). J was trimmed by 0 bases and V by 2 bases; bases with no gene match: 7. The length of the CDR3 is 15 residues. The CDR3 DNA is TGCAGTGCTAGAATTAGCGGGTCGAGCTCCTACGAGCAGTACTTC. Translation gives CSARISGSSSYEQYF.

The chain combines TRBV6-5 with TRBJ1-1; D ambiguous. Germline V lookup: CDR1 MNHEY, CDR2 SVGAGI. This CDR3 is built from 14 residues. With 7 bases removed from V and 1 base from J, the gap between germline ends came to 13 bases. The CDR3 sequence: CASTPRQRNTEAFF. CDR3 bases: TGTGCCAGCACACCTCGGCAGCGGAACACTGAAGCTTTCTTT.